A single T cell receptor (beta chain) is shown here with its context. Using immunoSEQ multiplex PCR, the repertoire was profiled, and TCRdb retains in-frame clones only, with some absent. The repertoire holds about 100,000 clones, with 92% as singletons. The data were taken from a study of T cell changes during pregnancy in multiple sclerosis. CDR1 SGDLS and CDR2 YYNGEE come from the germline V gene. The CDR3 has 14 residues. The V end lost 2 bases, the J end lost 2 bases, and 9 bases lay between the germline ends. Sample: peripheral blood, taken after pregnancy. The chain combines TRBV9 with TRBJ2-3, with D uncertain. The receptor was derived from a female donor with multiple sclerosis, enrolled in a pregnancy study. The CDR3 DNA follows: TGTGCCAGCAGCGTGGCGGTGAACACAGATACGCAGTATTTT. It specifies CASSVAVNTDTQYF.